This entry lists 25 T cell receptor beta chains sequenced from one sample in a study of beta chain features in type 1 diabetes. Antigen specificity for these receptors is unknown. The whole isolated RNA underwent reverse transcription, so sequencing captured expressed TCRB transcripts. Generated by immunoSEQ multiplex PCR, the TCRdb table keeps only in-frame clones and is missing some. The sample lists about 700,000 clones; roughly 13% were seen once. Findings of the study overall: There was a moderate but significant shortening of TCRB CDR3s in all four CD4+ subsets of Type 1 diabetes patients.

The sample taken for sequencing was naive CD4+ T cells from blood. The receptors here all came from a man in his late teens or twenties with type 1 diabetes.

This chain uses TRBV9 with TRBJ2-6; D gene uncertain. V was cut by 1 base and J by 0 bases, with 11 bases left in between. This CDR3 contains 17 residues. Germline CDR1 is SGDLS and CDR2 is YYNGEE. This CDR3 is CASSVYVSSSGANVLTF. The DNA for the CDR3 is TGTGCCAGCAGCGTATATGTAAGTTCCTCTGGGGCCAACGTCCTGACTTTC.

This clone was observed a handful of times. The J gene is TRBJ1-1, the V gene TRBV29-1, with TRBD1 identical over 7 bases. The CDR3 covers 14 residues. CDR1 is SQVTM, CDR2 ANQGSEA, per germline. V was clipped by 6 bases and J by 0 bases; unmatched bases: 7. The CDR3 loop reads CSVGGGQLNTEAFF. In DNA form, the CDR3 reads TGCAGCGTCGGTGGGGGACAGCTGAACACTGAAGCTTTCTTT.

V is TRBV5-6 and J is TRBJ2-2; D possibly corresponds to TRBD1 (6 bases). This CDR3 is built from 17 residues. V lost 4 bases, J lost 3 bases, and 19 bases lay in between. The germline V gene has CDR1 SGHDT and CDR2 YYEEEE. The CDR3 DNA is TGTGCCAGCAGCGATAAACTCGGACAGATGGACACCGGGGAGCTGTTTTTT. It codes for CASSDKLGQMDTGELFF. Complete variable domain (other parts from reference TRBV5-6 and TRBJ2-2): DAGVTQSPTHLIKTRGQQVTLRCSPKSGHDTVSWYQQALGQGPQFIFQYYEEEERQRGNFPDRFSGHQFPNYSSELNVNALLLGDSALYLCASSDKLGQMDTGELFFGEGSRLTVL.

This clone was seen only a few times. This rearrangement joins TRBV14 to TRBJ2-1; 11 bases are a match to TRBD2. The CDR3 has 15 amino acids. V dropped 0 bases and J dropped 10; count of bases not matched to a gene: 5. Looked up from germline, CDR1 is SGHDN and CDR2 is FVKESK. The CDR3 is CASSQDLAGGREQFF. DNA of the CDR3: TGTGCCAGCAGCCAAGATCTAGCGGGGGGACGAGAGCAGTTCTTC.

This chain joins TRBV6-5 and TRBJ1-1, with D maybe TRBD1 (5 bases). V was cut by 2 bases and J by 0 bases, with 10 bases left in between. The germline V gene encodes CDR1 MNHEY and CDR2 SVGAGI. The CDR3 is 15 residues long. The CDR3 region is CASSYQDTLNTEAFF. The CDR3 DNA reads as TGTGCCAGCAGTTACCAGGACACCTTGAACACTGAAGCTTTCTTT.

The chain's CDR3 is CASSYYRDRGNYGYTF. The CDR3 DNA reads as TGTGCCAGCAGTTACTATCGGGACAGGGGTAACTATGGCTACACCTTC. V usage is TRBV6-5 and J usage is TRBJ1-2; 10 bases are shared with TRBD1. Per germline, CDR1 MNHEY and CDR2 SVGAGI. This CDR3 has 16 residues. V gave up 1 base and J gave up 1 base; unmatched junction bases: 3.

The CDR3 DNA follows: TGTGCCACCAGCAGAGATCCGGCCTCGGGGGCCAAAAACATTCAGTACTTC. This translates into CATSRDPASGAKNIQYF. V and J are TRBV15 and TRBJ2-4, with D possibly TRBD2 on 5 matching bases. V was cut by 0 bases and J by 1 base, with 13 bases left in between. Germline CDR1 reads LNHNV; CDR2 reads YYDKDF (reference sequence). This CDR3 region has 17 residues.

As to this clone: The sample carries other DNA sequences with the same CDR3. V usage is TRBV10-3 and J usage is TRBJ2-7; D unclear. Germline CDR1 is ENHRY and CDR2 is SYGVKD. CDR3 size: 11 residues. Trimming stripped 4 bases from V and 3 bases from J, with 4 bases between. For the CDR3, the DNA is TGTGCCATCAGTGCCAGCTACGAGCAGTACTTC. Translating it yields CAISASYEQYF.

This clone has just a few counts. The chain is built from TRBV27 and TRBJ1-6; 7 bases are a match to TRBD1. Germline V gene data show CDR1 as MNHEY and CDR2 as SMNVEV (reference sequence). This CDR3 is 18 amino acids long. J lost 0 bases, V lost 2 bases, and 7 bases had no gene match. CDR3 residues: CASSLTGVPSSYNSPLHF. CDR3 sequence (DNA): TGTGCCAGCAGTTTAACAGGGGTCCCAAGCTCCTATAATTCACCCCTCCACTTT.

The sample holds a few counts of this clone. The rearrangement uses TRBV29-1 and TRBJ2-3, with 15 positions matching TRBD2. The length of the CDR3 is 14 residues. Germline values: CDR1 SQVTM, CDR2 ANQGSEA. Trimming cost V 7 bases and J 5 bases; bases outside gene matches: 4. The CDR3 region is CSAGLAGGRDTQYF. The CDR3 region has the DNA TGCAGCGCCGGACTAGCGGGGGGGAGAGATACGCAGTATTTT.

The chain is built from TRBV5-4 and TRBJ1-1, with 8 bases aligning to TRBD1. Trimming at V came to 5 bases and at J to 8 bases, leaving 5 bases not matched to a gene. The CDR3 is 12 residues long. CDR1 is SGHNT, CDR2 YYREEE, per germline (reference sequence). CDR3 coding DNA: TGTGCCAGCAGAAACCGGGACAGGGAAGCTTTCTTT. It is translated as CASRNRDREAFF.

In this sample, this clone turned up a few times. The chain couples TRBV4-1 to TRBJ2-3; 12 bases map to TRBD2. Germline values: CDR1 MGHRA, CDR2 YSYEKL. The CDR3 consists of 16 residues. V shed 1 base and J 5 bases; nucleotides not matched to a gene: 4. The CDR3 nucleotides read TGCGCCAGCAGCCAAGTGAGACTAGCGGGGGAAGATACGCAGTATTTT. This encodes CASSQVRLAGEDTQYF.

The chain is built from TRBV30 and TRBJ1-5, with D uncertain. The germline V and J ends were trimmed by 0 bases and 0 bases, with 6 bases remaining between them. The CDR3 extends over 14 amino acids. Germline V CDR1 and CDR2: GTSNPN, SVGIG (reference sequence). CDR3 bases: TGTGCCTGGAGTGTCTTAGCTAGCAATCAGCCCCAGCATTTT. It encodes CAWSVLASNQPQHF.

The chain combines TRBV23-1 with TRBJ1-6; no firm D call. TRBV23-1 is an ORF, and what it does is uncertain. The ends were cut back, 0 bases at V and 3 bases at J, with 27 bases in the middle. This CDR3 is 22 amino acids long. The CDR3, as DNA: TGCGCCAGCAGTCAATCGTCAGGCCCAGGCCGCCGAGATGGTGGCTATAATTCACCCCTCCACTTT. It translates to CASSQSSGPGRRDGGYNSPLHF.

The chain recombines TRBV4-1 with TRBJ1-5, with D maybe TRBD1 (5 bases). Germline V gene data show CDR1 as MGHRA and CDR2 as YSYEKL. The length of the CDR3 is 17 residues. The germline V and J ends were trimmed by 4 bases and 3 bases, with 19 bases remaining between them. The CDR3 coding sequence is TGCGCCAGCAGCCTTTTTGGGGAGACAGCCAACAATCAGCCCCAGCATTTT. Translating gives CASSLFGETANNQPQHF.

V gene TRBV7-2 combines with J gene TRBJ2-2; 8 nucleotides line up with TRBD1. Germline V gene sequence: CDR1 SGHTA, CDR2 FQGNSA. J lost 4 bases, V lost 1 base, and 2 bases had no gene match. The CDR3 extends over 15 amino acids. The CDR3 sequence: CASSLVQGVTGELFF. As DNA, the CDR3 is TGTGCCAGCAGCTTAGTACAGGGGGTCACCGGGGAGCTGTTTTTT.

The V gene is TRBV6-5, the J gene TRBJ2-3; D may be TRBD2 (5 bases). The germline V gene encodes CDR1 MNHEY and CDR2 SVGAGI. The germline V and J ends were trimmed by 7 bases and 3 bases, with 14 bases remaining between them. The CDR3 is 14 amino acids. The CDR3 spells CASTTRGVTDTQYF. CDR3 coding DNA: TGTGCCAGCACCACCCGGGGAGTAACAGATACGCAGTATTTT.

V usage is TRBV7-2 and J usage is TRBJ2-1; 9 positions agree with TRBD1. The CDR3 runs to 18 residues. Germline V gene sequence: CDR1 SGHTA, CDR2 FQGNSA. After removal of 5 bases from V and 3 bases from J, the junction contained 14 bases not matched to a gene. The CDR3 DNA reads TGTGCCAGCAGCAATGAGCCCGCCGTGACAGGGGGCTACAATGAGCAGTTCTTC. Translated, it gives CASSNEPAVTGGYNEQFF.

The rearrangement links TRBV11-2 to TRBJ1-2; D unclear. V was trimmed by 1 base and J by 4 bases, leaving 7 bases between them. This CDR3 contains 13 residues. In germline, CDR1 is SGHAT, CDR2 FQNNGV. As DNA, the CDR3 is TGTGCCAGCAGCTTAGTCGCCCGCTATGGCTACACCTTC. Protein product: CASSLVARYGYTF.

This clone was counted between two and nine times. The V and J genes are TRBV7-2 and TRBJ1-2; D remains ambiguous. CDR3 size: 13 residues. From germline, CDR1 is SGHTA and CDR2 FQGNSA. Between the trimmed V and J ends, which lost 5 bases and 4 bases, there was a span of 11 bases. CDR3 loop: CASSPGRAYGYTF. In DNA, the CDR3 is TGTGCCAGCAGCCCCGGTAGGGCCTATGGCTACACCTTC.

This clone has a handful of counts. The chain joins TRBV28 to TRBJ2-7; D may correspond to TRBD1 or TRBD2 (5 bases each). CDR1 and CDR2 from the germline V gene are MDHEN and SYDVKM. The CDR3 is 14 amino acids. V was shortened by 8 bases and J by 0 bases, with 14 bases between the two germline ends. This CDR3 reads CASLRGRSSYEQYF. Here the CDR3 DNA reads TGTGCCAGCCTTCGGGGCAGGAGCTCCTACGAGCAGTACTTC. Looking up the rest from reference TRBV28 and TRBJ2-7 gives the full variable domain: DVKVTQSSRYLVKRTGEKVFLECVQDMDHENMFWYRQDPGLGLRLIYFSYDVKMKEKGDIPEGYSVSREKKERFSLILESASTNQTSMYLCASLRGRSSYEQYFGPGTRLTVT.

This chain connects TRBV7-9 to TRBJ1-1; the D is unclear. Germline values: CDR1 SEHNR, CDR2 FQNEAQ (reference sequence). The CDR3 has 13 residues. The V end lost 2 bases, the J end lost 0 bases, and 4 bases lay between the germline ends. The CDR3 nucleotides are TGTGCCAGCAGCTTAATGGTGAACACTGAAGCTTTCTTT. Its protein is CASSLMVNTEAFF.

This chain links TRBV20-1 with TRBJ1-2, with D perhaps TRBD1 (5 bases). Trimming stripped 4 bases from V and 7 bases from J, with 10 bases between. The CDR3 loop spans 11 amino acids. Per germline, CDR1 DFQATT and CDR2 SNEGSKA (reference sequence). In DNA, the CDR3 is TGCAGTGCTAAGGACACGGGTGGCTACACCTTC. It translates to CSAKDTGGYTF.

J is TRBJ1-2 and V is TRBV7-8, with 8 bases aligning to TRBD1. This CDR3 comprises 18 residues. V shed 5 bases, J shed 4 bases, and the junction held 18 bases outside the gene matches. Germline lookup yields CDR1 SGHVS and CDR2 FQNEAQ. The CDR3 DNA is TGTGCCAGCAGCGCGGTAGGGACAGGCCTGGAGAGTGGCTATGGCTACACCTTC. Protein product: CASSAVGTGLESGYGYTF.

CDR3 in DNA: TGTGCCATCGACTCTACGGGAGCCTCTGGAAACACCATATATTTT. This encodes CAIDSTGASGNTIYF. The genes are TRBV10-3 and TRBJ1-3; D remains ambiguous. Trimming left V 8 bases short and J 0 bases short, with 14 bases between. The CDR3 is 15 residues long. Germline CDR1 is ENHRY and CDR2 is SYGVKD.